Detailed here is one T cell receptor beta chain. As yet, its antigen is unknown. These data come from a study of shared clonotypes between healthy human individuals. General study findings and limits: Among the subsets, naive ones generally showed larger estimated richness than memory ones. At large depth, rarefaction still showed sorted-subset sequencing to be incomplete.

Data came from immunoSEQ multiplex PCR; TCRdb stores just in-frame clones and leaves some out. The sample consists of about 1.5 million clones, 98% of them appearing once. Sequenced material: naive CD4+ T cells sorted from blood. Subset meaning: CD45RA+ positively selected. This clonotype originated in a man aged 25 to 40 in good health.

The CDR3 DNA is TGCGCCAGCAGCTTGGCCGGAAAGGGTAATGAGCAGTTCTTC. As protein: CASSLAGKGNEQFF. V usage is TRBV5-1 and J usage is TRBJ2-1, with D hard to call. The germline CDR1 and CDR2 sequences are SGHRS and YFSETQ. This CDR3 spans 14 amino acids. The germline V and J ends were trimmed by 0 bases and 7 bases, with 11 bases remaining between them.